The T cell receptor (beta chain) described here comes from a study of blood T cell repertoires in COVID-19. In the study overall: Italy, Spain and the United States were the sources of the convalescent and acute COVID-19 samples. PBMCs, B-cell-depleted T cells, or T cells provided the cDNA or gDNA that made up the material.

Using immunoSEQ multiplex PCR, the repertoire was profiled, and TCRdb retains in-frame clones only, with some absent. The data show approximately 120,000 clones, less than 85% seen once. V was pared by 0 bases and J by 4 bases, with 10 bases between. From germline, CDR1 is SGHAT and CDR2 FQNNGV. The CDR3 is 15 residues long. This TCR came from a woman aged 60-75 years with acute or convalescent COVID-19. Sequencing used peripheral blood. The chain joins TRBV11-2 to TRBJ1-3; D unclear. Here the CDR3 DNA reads TGTGCCAGCAGCTTAGATGGCGGGCTGGGAAACACCATATATTTT. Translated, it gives CASSLDGGLGNTIYF.